These 13 T cell receptor beta chains were sequenced from one sample in a study of cytomegalovirus exposure and HLA in healthy donors. PCR amplification relied on 60 Vbeta primers (plus 13 Jbeta primers). Sequenced by immunoSEQ multiplex PCR; TCRdb stores in-frame clones only, minus some. Of about 110,000 clones in the sample, roughly 66% were seen once. Sequencing was done on a sample of PBMCs. The receptors were sampled from a woman aged 30 to 39 in good health and CMV-seronegative.

The chain employs TRBV4-3 and TRBJ2-7; no clear D gene. The CDR3 spans 15 residues. CDR1 is LGHNA, CDR2 YSLEER, per germline. Trimming cost V 0 bases and J 0 bases, with 9 bases left between them. Here the CDR3 reads CASSQDPTLSYEQYF. The CDR3 DNA sequence: TGCGCCAGCAGCCAAGATCCTACTCTCTCCTACGAGCAGTACTTC.

The chain employs TRBV18 and TRBJ1-1; no clear D gene. V gave up 6 bases and J gave up 4 bases, with 9 bases separating them. This CDR3 is 12 amino acids long. Looked up from germline, CDR1 is KGHSH and CDR2 is LQKENI. The CDR3 DNA is TGTGCCAGCTCGACCGAGGGCACTGAAGCTTTCTTT. Translation gives CASSTEGTEAFF.

The genes are TRBV30 and TRBJ1-5, with D perhaps matching TRBD1 (6 bases). The V and J ends lost 4 bases and 2 bases respectively, with 12 bases between them. Per germline, CDR1 GTSNPN and CDR2 SVGIG (reference sequence). The CDR3 runs 14 residues. CDR3 bases: TGTGCCTGGACTGGGGGCACTCGCAATCAGCCCCAGCATTTT. It specifies CAWTGGTRNQPQHF. Looking up the rest from reference TRBV30 and TRBJ1-5 gives the full variable domain: SQTIHQWPATLVQPVGSPLSLECTVEGTSNPNLYWYRQAAGRGLQLLFYSVGIGQISSEVPQNLSASRPQDRQFILSSKKLLLSDSGFYLCAWTGGTRNQPQHFGDGTRLSIL.

The V gene is TRBV5-4, the J gene TRBJ1-6; no definite D call. Trimming removed 0 bases at V and 5 bases at J, with 12 bases between. This CDR3 spans 16 amino acids. Germline loops: CDR1 SGHNT, CDR2 YYREEE (reference sequence). The CDR3 nucleotides are TGTGCCAGCAGCTTGGTTGGGAGTCAGAATAATTCACCCCTCCACTTT. As protein: CASSLVGSQNNSPLHF.

The V and J genes are TRBV5-1 and TRBJ1-2, with D possibly matching TRBD1 (5 bases). V was shortened by 3 bases and J by 7 bases, with 19 bases between the two germline ends. Per the germline V gene, CDR1 is SGHRS and CDR2 is YFSETQ. The CDR3 runs to 15 residues. The CDR3 sequence: CASSSEGAGICGYTF. As DNA, the CDR3 is TGCGCCAGCAGCTCGGAAGGGGCGGGGATCTGTGGCTACACCTTC.

This sequence joins TRBV5-1 and TRBJ2-3; no clear D gene. V was pared by 3 bases and J by 0 bases, with 14 bases between. The CDR3 consists of 16 residues. The germline gives CDR1 SGHRS, CDR2 YFSETQ. In nucleotides, the CDR3 is TGCGCCAGCAGCTCCGATACAGCAGATAGCACAGATACGCAGTATTTT. Residues: CASSSDTADSTDTQYF.

The chain links TRBV19 to TRBJ2-1; 7 bases are shared with TRBD2. The CDR3 is made up of 12 amino acids. J was trimmed by 9 bases and V by 2 bases; bases with no gene match: 1. Germline V CDR1 and CDR2: LNHDA, SQIVND (reference sequence). In DNA, the CDR3 is TGTGCCAGTAGTATAAAGCGGGGTGAGCAGTTCTTC. Its protein product is CASSIKRGEQFF. The whole variable domain, remainder taken from reference TRBV19 and TRBJ2-1, is DGGITQSPKYLFRKEGQNVTLSCEQNLNHDAMYWYRQDPGQGLRLIYYSQIVNDFQKGDIAEGYSVSREKKESFPLTVTSAQKNPTAFYLCASSIKRGEQFFGPGTRLTVL.

The rearrangement links TRBV6-1 to TRBJ2-7, with D tentatively TRBD2 (5 bases). The V end was cut by 2 bases, the J end by 3 bases, with 11 bases between. CDR3 length equals 14 residues. In germline, CDR1 is MNHNS, CDR2 SASEGT. The CDR3 protein is CASSEFPSYYEQYF. DNA of the CDR3: TGTGCCAGCAGTGAATTTCCTAGCTACTACGAGCAGTACTTC.

The chain employs TRBV4-3 and TRBJ2-3, with 7 bases that match TRBD2. Germline-derived CDR1 and CDR2 are LGHNA and YSLEER. The J segment lost 3 bases and the V segment lost 0 bases, leaving 6 bases of the junction unmatched. The CDR3 runs to 16 residues. The DNA of the CDR3 is TGCGCCAGCAGCCAAGATTGGGCTAGCGGAACAGATACGCAGTATTTT. Its protein product is CASSQDWASGTDTQYF.

V gene TRBV5-4 combines with J gene TRBJ2-3; D call uncertain. Trimming left V 4 bases short and J 2 bases short, with 11 bases between. CDR3 length equals 14 residues. Germline values: CDR1 SGHNT, CDR2 YYREEE (reference sequence). In DNA, the CDR3 is TGTGCCAGCAGCCACAACCGATACACAGATACGCAGTATTTT. Translation gives CASSHNRYTDTQYF.

J is TRBJ2-1 and V is TRBV4-3, with D possibly being TRBD2 (5 bases). This CDR3 comprises 16 residues. Germline loops: CDR1 LGHNA, CDR2 YSLEER. V lost 0 bases and J 7 bases, leaving 16 bases between the germline ends. The CDR3 DNA follows: TGCGCCAGCAGCCAAGAACCCGGTCTAGCTTTGAATGAGCAGTTCTTC. Protein product: CASSQEPGLALNEQFF.

This clone was seen a single time. The chain links TRBV27 to TRBJ2-7; the D gene is possibly TRBD1 (5 bases). The germline gives CDR1 MNHEY, CDR2 SMNVEV (reference sequence). This CDR3 has 15 amino acids. Trimming cost V 5 bases and J 1 base, with 15 bases left between them. The CDR3 here is CASSLTDMASYEQYF. The CDR3 bases are TGTGCCAGCAGTCTGACGGACATGGCGTCCTACGAGCAGTACTTC.

The chain combines TRBV4-2 with TRBJ2-7, with 7 positions matching TRBD1. This CDR3 is built from 16 residues. The V gene end was trimmed by 5 bases and the J gene end by 2 bases; junction bases not matched to a gene: 12. From germline, CDR1 is LGHNA and CDR2 YNFKEQ. For the CDR3, the DNA is TGTGCCAGCAGCTTCACCGCCGACAGGGACCCCTACGAGCAGTACTTC. This translates into CASSFTADRDPYEQYF.